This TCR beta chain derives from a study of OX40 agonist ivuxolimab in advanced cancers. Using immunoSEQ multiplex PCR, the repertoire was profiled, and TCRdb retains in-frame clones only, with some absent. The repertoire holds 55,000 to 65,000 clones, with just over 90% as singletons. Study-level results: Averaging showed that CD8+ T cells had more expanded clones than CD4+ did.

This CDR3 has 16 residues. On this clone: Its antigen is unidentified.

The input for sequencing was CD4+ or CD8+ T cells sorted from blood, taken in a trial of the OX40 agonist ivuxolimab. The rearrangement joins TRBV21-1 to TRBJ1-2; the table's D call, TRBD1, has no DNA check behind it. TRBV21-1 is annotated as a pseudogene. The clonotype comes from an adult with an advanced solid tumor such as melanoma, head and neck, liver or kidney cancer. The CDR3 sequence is CASSKEGREQRYGYTF. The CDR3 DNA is TGTGCCAGCAGCAAAGAGGGGCGTGAACAGCGATATGGCTACACCTTC.